This TCR beta chain was sequenced for a study of T cells in localized non-small cell lung cancer. The repertoire was sequenced with immunoSEQ multiplex PCR; TCRdb's copy has only in-frame clones and lacks some. The sample holds fewer than 100,000 clones, over 75% seen once. Looked up from germline, CDR1 is LNHDA and CDR2 is SQIVND (reference sequence). This CDR3 has 13 amino acids. V lost 7 bases to trimming and J lost 4 bases, with 11 bases between them. Sequencing used peripheral blood, obtained before any cancer treatment. The sequence was collected from an older female donor with stage I lung adenocarcinoma. The chain links TRBV19 to TRBJ1-5; perhaps TRBD1 as D (6 bases). The CDR3 here is CASMGQGNQPQHF. CDR3 coding DNA: TGTGCCAGTATGGGCCAGGGGAATCAGCCCCAGCATTTT.